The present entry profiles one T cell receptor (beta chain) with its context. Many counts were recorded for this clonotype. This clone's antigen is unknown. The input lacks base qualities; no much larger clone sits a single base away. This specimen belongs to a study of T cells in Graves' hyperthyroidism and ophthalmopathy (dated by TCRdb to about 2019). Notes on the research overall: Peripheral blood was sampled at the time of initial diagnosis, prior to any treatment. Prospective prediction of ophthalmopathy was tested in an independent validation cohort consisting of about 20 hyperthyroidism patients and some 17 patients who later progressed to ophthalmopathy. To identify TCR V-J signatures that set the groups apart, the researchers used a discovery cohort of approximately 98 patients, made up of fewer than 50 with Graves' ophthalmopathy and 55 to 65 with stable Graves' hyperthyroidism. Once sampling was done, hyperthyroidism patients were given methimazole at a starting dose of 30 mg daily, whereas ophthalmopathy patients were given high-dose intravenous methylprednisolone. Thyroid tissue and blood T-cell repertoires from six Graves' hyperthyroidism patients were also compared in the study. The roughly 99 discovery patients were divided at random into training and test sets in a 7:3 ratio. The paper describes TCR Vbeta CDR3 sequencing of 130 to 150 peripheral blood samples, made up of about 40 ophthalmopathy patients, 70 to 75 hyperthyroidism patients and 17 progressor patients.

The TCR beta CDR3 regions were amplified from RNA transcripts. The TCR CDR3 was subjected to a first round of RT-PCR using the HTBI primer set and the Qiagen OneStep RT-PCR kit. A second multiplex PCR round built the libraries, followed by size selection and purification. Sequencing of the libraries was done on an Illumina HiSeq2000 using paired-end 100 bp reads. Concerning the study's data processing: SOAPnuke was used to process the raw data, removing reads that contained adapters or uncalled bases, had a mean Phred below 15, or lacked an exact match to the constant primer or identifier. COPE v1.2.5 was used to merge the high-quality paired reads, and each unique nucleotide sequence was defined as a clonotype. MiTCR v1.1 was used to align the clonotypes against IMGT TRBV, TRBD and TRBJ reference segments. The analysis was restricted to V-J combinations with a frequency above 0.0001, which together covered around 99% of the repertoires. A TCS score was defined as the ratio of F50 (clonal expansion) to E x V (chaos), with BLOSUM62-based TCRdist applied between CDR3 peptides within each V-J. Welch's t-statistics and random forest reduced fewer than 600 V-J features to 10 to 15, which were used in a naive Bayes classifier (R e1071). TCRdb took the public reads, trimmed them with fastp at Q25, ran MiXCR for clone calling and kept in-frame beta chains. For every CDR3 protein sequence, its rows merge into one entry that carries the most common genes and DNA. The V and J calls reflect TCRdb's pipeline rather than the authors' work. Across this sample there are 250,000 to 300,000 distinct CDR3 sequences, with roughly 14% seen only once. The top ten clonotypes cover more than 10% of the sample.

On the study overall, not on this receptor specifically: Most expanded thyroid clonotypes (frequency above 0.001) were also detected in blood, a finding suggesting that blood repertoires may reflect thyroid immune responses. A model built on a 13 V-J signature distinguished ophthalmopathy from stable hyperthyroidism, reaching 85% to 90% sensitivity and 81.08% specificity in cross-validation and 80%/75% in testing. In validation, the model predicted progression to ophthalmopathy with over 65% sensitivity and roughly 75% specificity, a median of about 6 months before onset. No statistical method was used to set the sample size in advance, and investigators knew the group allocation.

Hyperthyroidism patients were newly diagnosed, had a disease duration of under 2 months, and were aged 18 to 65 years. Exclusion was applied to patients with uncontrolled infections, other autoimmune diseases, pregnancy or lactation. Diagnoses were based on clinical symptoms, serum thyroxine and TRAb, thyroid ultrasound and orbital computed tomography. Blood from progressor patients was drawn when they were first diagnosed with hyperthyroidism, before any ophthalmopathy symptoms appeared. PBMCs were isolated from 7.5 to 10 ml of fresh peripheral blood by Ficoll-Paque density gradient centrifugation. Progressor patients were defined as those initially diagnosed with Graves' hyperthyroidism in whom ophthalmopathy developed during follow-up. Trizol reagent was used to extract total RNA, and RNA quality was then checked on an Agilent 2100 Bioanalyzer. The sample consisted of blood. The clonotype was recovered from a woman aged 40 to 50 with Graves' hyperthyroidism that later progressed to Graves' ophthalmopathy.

For the CDR3, the sequence is CATSEGQRAFF. The DNA sequence is TGTGCCACCAGTGAAGGCCAGCGAGCTTTCTTT. The chain uses TRBV24-1 and TRBJ1-1; the D gene remains uncertain. V and J lose 4 bases and 10 bases, and a span of 9 bases separates them. The CDR3 runs 11 amino acids, cysteine and phenylalanine included. Solely the CDR3 DNA is kept, with 33 bases framed from the first base. From a lookup of the germline V gene, CDR1 and CDR2 are KGHDR and SFDVKD.